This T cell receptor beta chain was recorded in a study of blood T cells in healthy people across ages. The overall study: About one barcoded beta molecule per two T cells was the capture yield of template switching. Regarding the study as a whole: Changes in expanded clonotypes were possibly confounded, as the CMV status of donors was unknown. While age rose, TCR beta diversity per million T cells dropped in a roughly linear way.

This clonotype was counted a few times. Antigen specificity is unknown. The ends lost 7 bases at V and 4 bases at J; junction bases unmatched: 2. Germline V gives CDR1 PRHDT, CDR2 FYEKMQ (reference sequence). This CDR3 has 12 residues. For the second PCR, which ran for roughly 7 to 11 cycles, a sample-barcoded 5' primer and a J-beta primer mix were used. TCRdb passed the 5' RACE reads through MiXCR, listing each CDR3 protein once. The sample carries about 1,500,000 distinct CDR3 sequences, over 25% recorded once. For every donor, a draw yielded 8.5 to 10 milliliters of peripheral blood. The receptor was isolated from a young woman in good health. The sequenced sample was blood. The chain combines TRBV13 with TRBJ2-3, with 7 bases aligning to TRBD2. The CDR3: CASNRGADTQYF. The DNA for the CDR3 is TGTGCCAGCAACCGGGGGGCAGATACGCAGTATTTT.